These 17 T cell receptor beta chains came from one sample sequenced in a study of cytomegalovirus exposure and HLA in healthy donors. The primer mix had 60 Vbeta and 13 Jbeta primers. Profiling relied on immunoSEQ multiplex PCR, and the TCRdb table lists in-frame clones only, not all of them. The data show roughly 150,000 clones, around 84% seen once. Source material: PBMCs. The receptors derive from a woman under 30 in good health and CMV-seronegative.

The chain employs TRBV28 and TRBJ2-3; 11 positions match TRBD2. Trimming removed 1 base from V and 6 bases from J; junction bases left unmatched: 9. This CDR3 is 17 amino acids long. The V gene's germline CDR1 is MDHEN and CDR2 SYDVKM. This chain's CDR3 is CASSLSLAGGPEDTQYF. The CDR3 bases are TGTGCCAGCAGTTTATCTCTAGCGGGGGGCCCAGAGGATACGCAGTATTTT.

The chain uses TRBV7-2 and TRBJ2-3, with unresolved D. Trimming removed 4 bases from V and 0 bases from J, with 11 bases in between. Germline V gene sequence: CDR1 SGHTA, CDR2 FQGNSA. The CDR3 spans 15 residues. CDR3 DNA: TGTGCCAGCAGCTGGCGGCGGTCTAGCACAGATACGCAGTATTTT. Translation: CASSWRRSSTDTQYF.

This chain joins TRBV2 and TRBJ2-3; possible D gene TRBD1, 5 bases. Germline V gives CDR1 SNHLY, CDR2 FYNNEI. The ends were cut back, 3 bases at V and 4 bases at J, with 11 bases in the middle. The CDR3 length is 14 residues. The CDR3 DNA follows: TGTGCCAGCAGTGATGCAGGGTTCCCAGATACGCAGTATTTT. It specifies CASSDAGFPDTQYF.

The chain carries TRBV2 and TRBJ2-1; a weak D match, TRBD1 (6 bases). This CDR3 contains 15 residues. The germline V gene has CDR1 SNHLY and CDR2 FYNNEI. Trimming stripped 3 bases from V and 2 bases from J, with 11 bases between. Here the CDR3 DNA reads TGTGCCAGCAGTGAGGGGGCAGGGACCTACAATGAGCAGTTCTTC. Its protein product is CASSEGAGTYNEQFF. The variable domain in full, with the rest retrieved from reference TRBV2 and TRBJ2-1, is EPEVTQTPSHQVTQMGQEVILRCVPISNHLYFYWYRQILGQKVEFLVSFYNNEISEKSEIFDDQFSVERPDGSNFTLKIRSTKLEDSAMYFCASSEGAGTYNEQFFGPGTRLTVL.

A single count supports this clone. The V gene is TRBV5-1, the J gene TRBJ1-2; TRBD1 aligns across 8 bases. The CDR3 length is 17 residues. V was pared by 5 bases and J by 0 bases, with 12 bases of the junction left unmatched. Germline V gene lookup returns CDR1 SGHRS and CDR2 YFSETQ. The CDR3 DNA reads TGCGCCAGCAGATTACCAGGGGGCCCGGGCACTAACTATGGCTACACCTTC. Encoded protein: CASRLPGGPGTNYGYTF.

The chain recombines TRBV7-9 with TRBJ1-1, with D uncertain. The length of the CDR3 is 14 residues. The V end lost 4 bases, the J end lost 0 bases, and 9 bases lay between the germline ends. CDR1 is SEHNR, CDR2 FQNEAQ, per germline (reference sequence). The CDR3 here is CASSSVALNTEAFF. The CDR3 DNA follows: TGTGCCAGCAGCTCTGTAGCATTGAACACTGAAGCTTTCTTT.

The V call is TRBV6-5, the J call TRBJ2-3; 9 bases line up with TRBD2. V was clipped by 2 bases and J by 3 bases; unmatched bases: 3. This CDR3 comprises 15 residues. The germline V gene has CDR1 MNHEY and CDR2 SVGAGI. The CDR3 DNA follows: TGTGCCAGCAGTTACCTGCGGGGGGGGACAGATACGCAGTATTTT. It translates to CASSYLRGGTDTQYF.

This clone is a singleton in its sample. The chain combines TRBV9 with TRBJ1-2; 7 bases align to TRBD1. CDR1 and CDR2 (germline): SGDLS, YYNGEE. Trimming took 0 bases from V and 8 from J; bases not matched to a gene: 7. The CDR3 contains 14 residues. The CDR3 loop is CASSVATGAGGYTF. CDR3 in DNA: TGTGCCAGCAGCGTAGCTACAGGGGCTGGGGGCTACACCTTC.

The CDR3 here is CASSTGLAGGRRNEQFF. CDR3 nucleotide sequence: TGTGCCAGTAGTACGGGACTAGCGGGGGGGCGTAGGAATGAGCAGTTCTTC. The chain combines TRBV19 with TRBJ2-1; 16 nucleotides agree with TRBD2. There are 17 residues in the CDR3. The germline V gene encodes CDR1 LNHDA and CDR2 SQIVND (reference sequence). The junction had 7 bases not matched to a gene; V was cut back by 4 bases and J by 7 bases.

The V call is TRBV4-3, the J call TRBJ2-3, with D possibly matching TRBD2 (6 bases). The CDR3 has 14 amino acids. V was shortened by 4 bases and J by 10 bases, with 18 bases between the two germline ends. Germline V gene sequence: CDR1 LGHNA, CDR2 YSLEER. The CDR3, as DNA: TGCGCCAGCAGCCCGCAACCGGTGTTAGCGGCGCAGTATTTT. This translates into CASSPQPVLAAQYF.

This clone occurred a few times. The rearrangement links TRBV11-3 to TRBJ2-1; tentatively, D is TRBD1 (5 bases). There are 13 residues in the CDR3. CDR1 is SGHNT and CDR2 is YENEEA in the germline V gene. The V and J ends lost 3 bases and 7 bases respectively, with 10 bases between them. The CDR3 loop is CASSLTANNEQFF. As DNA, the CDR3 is TGTGCCAGCAGCTTGACAGCAAATAATGAGCAGTTCTTC.

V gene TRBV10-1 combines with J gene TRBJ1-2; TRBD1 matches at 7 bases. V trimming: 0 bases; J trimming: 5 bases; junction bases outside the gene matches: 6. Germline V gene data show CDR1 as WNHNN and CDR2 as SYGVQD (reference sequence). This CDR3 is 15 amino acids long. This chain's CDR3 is CASSESNRGWYGYTF. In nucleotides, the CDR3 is TGCGCCAGCAGTGAGTCGAACAGGGGTTGGTATGGCTACACCTTC.

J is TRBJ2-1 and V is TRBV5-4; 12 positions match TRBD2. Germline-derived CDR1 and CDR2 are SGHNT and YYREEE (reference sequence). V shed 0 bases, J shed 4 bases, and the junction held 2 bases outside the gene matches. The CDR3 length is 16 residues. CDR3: CASSLGTSGEYNEQFF. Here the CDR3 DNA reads TGTGCCAGCAGCTTGGGGACTAGCGGGGAGTACAATGAGCAGTTCTTC.

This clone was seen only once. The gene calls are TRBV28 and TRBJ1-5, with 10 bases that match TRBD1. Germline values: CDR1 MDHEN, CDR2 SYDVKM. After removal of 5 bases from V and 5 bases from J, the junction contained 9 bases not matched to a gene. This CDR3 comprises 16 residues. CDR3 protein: CASSRTLDRGDQPQHF. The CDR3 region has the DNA TGTGCCAGCAGTAGGACCTTGGACAGGGGGGATCAGCCCCAGCATTTT.

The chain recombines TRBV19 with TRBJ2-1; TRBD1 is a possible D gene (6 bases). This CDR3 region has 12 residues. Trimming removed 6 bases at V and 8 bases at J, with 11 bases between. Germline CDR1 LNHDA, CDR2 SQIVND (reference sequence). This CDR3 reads CASSQEGDEQFF. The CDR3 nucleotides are TGTGCCAGTAGCCAAGAGGGGGATGAGCAGTTCTTC.

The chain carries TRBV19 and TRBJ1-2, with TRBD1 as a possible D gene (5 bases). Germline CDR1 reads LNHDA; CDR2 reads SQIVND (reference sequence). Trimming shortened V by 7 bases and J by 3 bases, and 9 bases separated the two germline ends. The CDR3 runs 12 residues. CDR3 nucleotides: TGTGCCAGTAAGGTGGGGCACTATGGCTACACCTTC. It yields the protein CASKVGHYGYTF.

The CDR3 bases are TGCAGTGCTTTCCTAAACACTGAAGCTTTCTTT. Translation gives CSAFLNTEAFF. The V gene is TRBV20-1, the J gene TRBJ1-1; D gene ambiguous. Germline CDR1 is DFQATT and CDR2 is SNEGSKA (reference sequence). CDR3 length equals 11 residues. Between the trimmed V and J ends, which lost 5 bases and 2 bases, there was a span of 6 bases.